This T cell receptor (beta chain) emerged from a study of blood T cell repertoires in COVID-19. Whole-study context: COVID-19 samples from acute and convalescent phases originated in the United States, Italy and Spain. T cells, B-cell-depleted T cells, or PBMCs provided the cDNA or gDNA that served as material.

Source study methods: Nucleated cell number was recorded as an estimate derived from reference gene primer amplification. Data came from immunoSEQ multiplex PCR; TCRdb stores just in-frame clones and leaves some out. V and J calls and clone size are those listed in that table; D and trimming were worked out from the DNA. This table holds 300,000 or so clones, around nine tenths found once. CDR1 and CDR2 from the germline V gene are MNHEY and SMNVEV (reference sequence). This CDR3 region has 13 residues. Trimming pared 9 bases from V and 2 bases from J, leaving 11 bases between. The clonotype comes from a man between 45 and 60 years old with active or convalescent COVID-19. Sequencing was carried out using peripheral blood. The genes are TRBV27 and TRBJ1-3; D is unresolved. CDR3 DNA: TGTGCCAGTCAGGCTTCTGCTGGAAACACCATATATTTT. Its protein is CASQASAGNTIYF.